This T cell receptor beta chain was profiled in a study of blood T cell repertoires in COVID-19. Study background: In each case, the material was cDNA or gDNA derived from T cells, B-cell-depleted T cells, or PBMCs.

Original methodology: From reference gene primer amplification, estimates of nucleated cell counts were derived. Libraries were prepared by immunoSEQ multiplex PCR; TCRdb keeps only in-frame clonotypes and omits some of them. That table supplies the V and J calls and clone size; D and trimming were determined from the DNA. The sample holds just over 60,000 clones, about three quarters seen once. Germline assignment: CDR1 MGHRA and CDR2 YSYEKL. The CDR3 is 16 residues long. V lost 3 bases, J lost 7 bases, and 13 bases stayed unmatched. Seattle enrolled patients during active infection and tracked them longitudinally.

This sequence was found in a man aged 25-40 years with COVID-19, enrolled during active disease. Sequenced input: peripheral blood. This chain joins TRBV4-1 and TRBJ2-7, with 9 bases fitting TRBD1. The CDR3, as DNA: TGCGCCAGCAGCCAGTTAGGAGACAGGGGGGATGGGGAGCAGTACTTC. This codes for CASSQLGDRGDGEQYF.